This entry describes one T cell receptor beta chain. This clone was found a few times. The antigen it binds to is not known. Base qualities are not provided; no much larger clone lies one nucleotide away. The CDR3 numbers 14 residues from cysteine through phenylalanine. The only DNA kept is the CDR3, 42 bases in frame from the first base. CDR1 is given as SGHAT and CDR2 as FQNNGV, both from the germline V gene. Trimming accounts for 4 bases at V and 3 bases at J, while the number of junction bases matched to no gene is 3. The entry originates in a study of blood T cell repertoires in COVID-19 (dated by TCRdb to about 2020). Concerning the study at large: Samples covering the acute and convalescent phases of COVID-19 were provided by collaborators in the United States, Italy and Spain. The prospective study material was composed of cDNA or gDNA derived from T cells, B-cell-depleted T cells, or PBMCs. The dataset comprised deeply sampled blood TCRbeta repertoires from subjects exposed to, actively infected with, or recovered from COVID-19. The repertoires were made available in a free public database intended to serve as a resource for research on the immune response to SARS-CoV-2. Samples were obtained from the ongoing ImmuneRACE study (first 160 participants) and from over 1,000 subjects provided by 6 global collaborators. The sample metadata nearly always contained a de-identified subject ID, COVID-19 status, age in years and sex. Where HLA class I and class II types were available, the types were taken from metadata supplied by the sample provider, not from assay-based typing. The paper's findings and limits, for the study overall: The quantity of clinical and demographic metadata differed by source and by participant and was supplied without curation.

TCRbeta CDR3 regions were amplified from genomic DNA by means of the immunoSEQ Assay, a bias-controlled multiplex PCR. Under the source paper's analysis protocol: The number of nucleated cells in each sample was estimated from the amplification of reference gene primers within the assay. Sequence reads were collapsed and filtered to measure the absolute abundance of every unique TCRbeta CDR3 rearrangement. Productive Simpson clonality was computed per sample as the square root of Simpson's diversity index over productive rearrangements. Imported from immuneACCESS, the table was reduced by TCRdb to in-frame sequences with V and J called. These copies leave out some clones; in studies compared against another copy, an unresolved V gene accounts for under half, and the cause of the remainder is not known. V and J calls and clone size are copied from that table; D and trimming were computed from the DNA. The sample data list around 500,000 clones, and 80% to 90% of these were observed just once. The top ten clones comprise approximately 2.9% of the sample.

Each collaborating institution followed its own protocols to collect whole blood in K2EDTA tubes. Collaborator samples were shipped for TCRbeta analysis as frozen whole blood, isolated PBMCs, or DNA extracted from either sample type. The sequenced material came from peripheral blood. The rearrangement combines TRBV11-2 with TRBJ1-2; 9 bases in the junction line up with TRBD1. The TCR comes from a human donor in a cohort sampled during active COVID-19. The nucleotide sequence reads TGTGCCAGCAGCTCGGACAGGGGCTACTATGGCTACACCTTC. Its product reads: CASSSDRGYYGYTF.